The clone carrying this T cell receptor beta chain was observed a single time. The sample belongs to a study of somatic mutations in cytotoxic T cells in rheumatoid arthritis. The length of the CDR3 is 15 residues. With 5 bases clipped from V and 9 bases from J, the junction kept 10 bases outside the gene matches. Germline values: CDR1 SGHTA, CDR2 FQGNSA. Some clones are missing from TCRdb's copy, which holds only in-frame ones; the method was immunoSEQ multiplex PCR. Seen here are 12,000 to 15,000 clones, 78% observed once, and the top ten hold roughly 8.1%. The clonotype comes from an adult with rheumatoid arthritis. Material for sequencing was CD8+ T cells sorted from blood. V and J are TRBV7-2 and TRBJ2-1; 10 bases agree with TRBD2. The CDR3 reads CASSRTSGGESEQFF. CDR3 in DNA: TGTGCCAGCAGCCGGACTAGCGGAGGAGAGAGTGAGCAGTTCTTC.